Listed here are 3 T cell receptor beta chains from one sample, sequenced in a study of cytomegalovirus exposure and HLA in healthy donors. Primers for the PCR totalled 60 Vbeta and 13 Jbeta. The repertoire was sequenced with immunoSEQ multiplex PCR; TCRdb's copy has only in-frame clones and lacks some. Of approximately 70,000 clones in the sample, 70% to 80% were seen once. The specimen sequenced was PBMCs. These receptors were taken from a man aged 50 or older in good health and CMV-seronegative.

This clone has just a few counts. CDR3 sequence: CASSSQGYNTEAFF. CDR3 nucleotides: TGCGCCAGCAGTTCACAGGGTTACAACACTGAAGCTTTCTTT. The chain joins TRBV5-1 to TRBJ1-1; D is perhaps TRBD1 (6 bases). The CDR3 extends over 14 amino acids. The V and J ends lost 5 bases and 2 bases respectively, with 13 bases between them. The germline gives CDR1 SGHRS, CDR2 YFSETQ. Drawing the rest from reference TRBV5-1 and TRBJ1-1, the complete variable domain is KAGVTQTPRYLIKTRGQQVTLSCSPISGHRSVSWYQQTPGQGLQFLFEYFSETQRNKGNFPGRFSGRQFSNSRSEMNVSTLELGDSALYLCASSSQGYNTEAFFGQGTRLTVV.

The V and J genes are TRBV27 and TRBJ2-5; 7 bases align to TRBD1. In germline, CDR1 is MNHEY, CDR2 SMNVEV (reference sequence). V trimming: 2 bases; J trimming: 0 bases; junction bases outside the gene matches: 9. This CDR3 is built from 17 residues. Written as DNA, the CDR3 is TGTGCCAGCAGTTTACGGTACAGGGGAGCGAACCAAGAGACCCAGTACTTC. It specifies CASSLRYRGANQETQYF.

In its sample, this clone was seen once. CDR3 sequence: CAWTRQSVGEQFF. The CDR3 DNA follows: TGTGCCTGGACAAGACAGAGTGTTGGTGAGCAGTTCTTC. The rearrangement uses TRBV30 and TRBJ2-1; possibly TRBD1 for D (5 bases). From germline, CDR1 is GTSNPN and CDR2 SVGIG (reference sequence). The CDR3 has 13 residues. V was pared by 4 bases and J by 9 bases, with 16 bases between.